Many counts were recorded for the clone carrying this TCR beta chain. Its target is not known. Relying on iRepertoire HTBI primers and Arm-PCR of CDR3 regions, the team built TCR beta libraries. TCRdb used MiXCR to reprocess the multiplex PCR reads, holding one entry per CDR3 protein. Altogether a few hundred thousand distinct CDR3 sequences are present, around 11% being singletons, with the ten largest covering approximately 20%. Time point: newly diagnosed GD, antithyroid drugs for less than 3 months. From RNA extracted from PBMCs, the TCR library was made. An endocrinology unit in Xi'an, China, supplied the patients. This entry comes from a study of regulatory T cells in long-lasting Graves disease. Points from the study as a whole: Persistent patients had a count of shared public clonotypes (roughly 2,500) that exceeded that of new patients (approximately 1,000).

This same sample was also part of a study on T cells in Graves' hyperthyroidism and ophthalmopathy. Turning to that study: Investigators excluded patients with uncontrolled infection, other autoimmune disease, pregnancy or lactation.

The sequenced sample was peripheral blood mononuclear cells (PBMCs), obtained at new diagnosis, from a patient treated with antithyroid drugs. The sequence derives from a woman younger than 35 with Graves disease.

The CDR3: CASSLSGGQSFYSNQPQHF. Written as DNA, the CDR3 is TGTGCCAGCAGTTTATCGGGGGGACAGAGCTTTTATAGCAATCAGCCCCAGCATTTT. The chain combines TRBV27 with TRBJ1-5, with 7 bases lining up with TRBD1. The CDR3 is made up of 19 amino acids. Germline loops: CDR1 MNHEY, CDR2 SMNVEV (reference sequence). After removal of 0 bases from V and 0 bases from J, the junction contained 11 bases not matched to a gene.